These 14 T cell receptor beta chains were sequenced from one sample in a study of beta chain features in type 1 diabetes. Reverse transcription of all isolated RNA meant that expressed TCRB transcripts were sequenced. Method: immunoSEQ multiplex PCR; TCRdb's copy keeps in-frame clones and lacks some. There are approximately 160,000 clones in the sample; over 7.5% occur only once, and 2.3% lies in the top ten. The sequenced sample was central memory CD4+ T cells from blood. These receptor sequences come from a woman aged 18-30 years in good health.

The CDR3 DNA follows: TGTGCCAGCAGCTTGCTAGCGGGGGGCGGTAATGAGCAGTTCTTC. It specifies CASSLLAGGGNEQFF. The chain has TRBV5-6 and TRBJ2-1; TRBD2 matches at 11 bases. Per the germline V gene, CDR1 is SGHDT and CDR2 is YYEEEE. The ends lost 1 base at V and 7 bases at J; junction bases unmatched: 4. This CDR3 has 15 amino acids.

V and J are TRBV11-2 and TRBJ2-7; 15 bases align to TRBD2. The CDR3 is 15 residues long. Germline CDR1 SGHAT, CDR2 FQNNGV. J lost 2 bases, V lost 6 bases, and 2 bases had no gene match. CDR3 DNA: TGTGCCAGCAGAGGACTAGCGGGAGGGCCCTACGAGCAGTACTTC. The encoded protein is CASRGLAGGPYEQYF.

This clone was counted a few times. The chain joins TRBV7-2 to TRBJ2-7; possibly TRBD2 for D (6 bases). This CDR3 spans 14 amino acids. Trimming took 5 bases from V and 0 from J, leaving 11 bases between them. Germline V gene lookup returns CDR1 SGHTA and CDR2 FQGNSA. CDR3 amino acids: CASSAGGNSYEQYF. The CDR3 DNA follows: TGTGCCAGCAGCGCAGGAGGGAACTCCTACGAGCAGTACTTC.

There are a few counts of this clone. The gene calls are TRBV15 and TRBJ2-3, with D perhaps matching TRBD2 (5 bases). This CDR3 is built from 16 residues. Looked up from germline, CDR1 is LNHNV and CDR2 is YYDKDF (reference sequence). Trimming left V 6 bases short and J 5 bases short, with 21 bases between. CDR3 DNA: TGTGCCACCAGGTTAGCGCCGGGAACCCCAGGAGATACGCAGTATTTT. Its protein is CATRLAPGTPGDTQYF.

The gene calls are TRBV11-3 and TRBJ2-1; 8 bases are shared with TRBD2. Germline CDR1 SGHNT, CDR2 YENEEA. This CDR3 spans 15 amino acids. V shed 0 bases and J 6 bases; nucleotides not matched to a gene: 4. The CDR3: CASSLDGGRTNEQFF. In DNA, the CDR3 is TGTGCCAGCAGCTTAGACGGCGGGAGGACCAATGAGCAGTTCTTC.

This clone occurred a few times. The rearrangement links TRBV2 to TRBJ1-1; 7 bases match TRBD1. With 9 bases clipped from V and 7 bases from J, the junction kept 11 bases outside the gene matches. The V gene's germline CDR1 is SNHLY and CDR2 FYNNEI. The CDR3 totals 13 residues. The CDR3: CASVLTGHREAFF. CDR3 DNA sequence: TGTGCCAGTGTCTTGACAGGGCATCGTGAAGCTTTCTTT.

The chain carries TRBV18 and TRBJ2-3, with D perhaps TRBD2 (6 bases). Trimming removed 3 bases from V and 3 bases from J, with 10 bases in between. The CDR3 length is 14 residues. CDR1 and CDR2 (germline): KGHSH, LQKENI. The CDR3 DNA is TGTGCCAGCTCACCCCCGACTAGAACAGATACGCAGTATTTT. Translated, it gives CASSPPTRTDTQYF.

This clone occurred a few times. The chain recombines TRBV13 with TRBJ1-1, with 7 bases lining up with TRBD1. V shed 3 bases and J 7 bases; nucleotides not matched to a gene: 2. This CDR3 is built from 12 residues. Looked up from germline, CDR1 is PRHDT and CDR2 is FYEKMQ (reference sequence). This CDR3 reads CASSLTGSEAFF. The CDR3 coding sequence is TGTGCCAGCAGCTTGACAGGGAGTGAAGCTTTCTTT.

The rearrangement uses TRBV7-2 and TRBJ2-2; perhaps TRBD2 as D (6 bases). Per germline, CDR1 SGHTA and CDR2 FQGNSA. This CDR3 spans 15 amino acids. The V gene lost 5 bases and the J gene lost 4 bases, with 14 bases spanning the gap. CDR3 nucleotide sequence: TGTGCCAGCAGCCCCCTTATGGGGGGCACCGGGGAGCTGTTTTTT. As protein: CASSPLMGGTGELFF.

This chain connects TRBV2 to TRBJ2-1; D gene uncertain. This CDR3 is 11 amino acids long. Germline values: CDR1 SNHLY, CDR2 FYNNEI. With 6 bases removed from V and 7 bases from J, the gap between germline ends came to 7 bases. The CDR3 sequence: CASSGYNEQFF. The CDR3 DNA is TGTGCCAGCAGCGGTTATAATGAGCAGTTCTTC.

This clone was seen a few times. The chain has TRBV7-9 and TRBJ2-1, with 8 bases identical to TRBD1. From germline, CDR1 is SEHNR and CDR2 FQNEAQ (reference sequence). Trimming took 5 bases from V and 8 from J; bases not matched to a gene: 8. The CDR3 loop spans 14 amino acids. CDR3 region: CASSLGTGEDEQFF. CDR3 in DNA: TGTGCCAGCAGCCTGGGGACAGGAGAGGATGAGCAGTTCTTC. The whole variable domain, filled in from reference TRBV7-9 and TRBJ2-1, reads DTGVSQNPRHKITKRGQNVTFRCDPISEHNRLYWYRQTLGQGPEFLTYFQNEAQLEKSRLLSDRFSAERPKGSFSTLEIQRTEQGDSAMYLCASSLGTGEDEQFFGPGTRLTVL.

This clone has a handful of counts. The J gene is TRBJ1-1, the V gene TRBV4-2, with TRBD1 identical over 7 bases. Germline V gene data show CDR1 as LGHNA and CDR2 as YNFKEQ. The V and J ends lost 0 bases and 0 bases, in that order; junction bases with no gene match: 7. The CDR3 has 17 amino acids. CDR3 protein: CASSQDGRDSLNTEAFF. CDR3 sequence (DNA): TGTGCCAGCAGCCAAGATGGTCGGGACAGTCTGAACACTGAAGCTTTCTTT.

The chain has TRBV21-1 and TRBJ1-2; TRBD1, the table's D call, lacks a check against the DNA. TRBV21-1 represents a pseudogene. This CDR3 has 13 residues. The CDR3 DNA is TGTGCCAGCAGCAAGGACAGGTTGTGTGGCTACACCTTC. Encoded protein: CASSKDRLCGYTF.

The V gene is TRBV25-1, the J gene TRBJ1-2; no clear D. Germline V lookup: CDR1 MGHDK, CDR2 SYGVNS. V was cut by 4 bases and J by 4 bases, with 16 bases left in between. The CDR3 has 15 amino acids. This CDR3 reads CASSAGIQEAYGYTF. The CDR3 nucleotides read TGTGCCAGCAGTGCAGGTATTCAGGAGGCCTATGGCTACACCTTC.